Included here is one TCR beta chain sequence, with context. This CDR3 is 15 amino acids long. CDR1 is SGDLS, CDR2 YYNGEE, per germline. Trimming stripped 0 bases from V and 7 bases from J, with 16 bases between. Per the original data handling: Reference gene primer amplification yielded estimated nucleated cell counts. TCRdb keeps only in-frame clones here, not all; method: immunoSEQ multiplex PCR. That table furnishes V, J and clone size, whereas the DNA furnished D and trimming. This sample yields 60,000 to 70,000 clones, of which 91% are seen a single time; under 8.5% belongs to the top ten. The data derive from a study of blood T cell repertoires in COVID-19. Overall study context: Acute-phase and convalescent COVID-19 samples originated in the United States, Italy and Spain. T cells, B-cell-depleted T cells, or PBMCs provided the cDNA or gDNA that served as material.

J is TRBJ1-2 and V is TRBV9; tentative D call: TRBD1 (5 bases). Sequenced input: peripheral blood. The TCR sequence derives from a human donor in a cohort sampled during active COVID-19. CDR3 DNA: TGTGCCAGCAGCGTAGGATGGGGCAGTTTCTCTGGCTACACCTTC. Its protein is CASSVGWGSFSGYTF.